This TCR beta chain was profiled in a study of Graves' ophthalmopathy and Graves' hyperthyroidism. Study-level results: A model of 13 signatures distinguished ophthalmopathy from stable hyperthyroidism at less than 90% sensitivity and 81.08% specificity. Most thyroid-expanded clonotypes exceeding 0.001 frequency were also found in blood.

Only newly diagnosed hyperthyroidism patients aged 18 to 65, with under 2 months' duration, were enrolled. Physicians reached a diagnosis by relying on clinical symptoms, serum thyroxine, TRAb, thyroid ultrasound and orbital computed tomography. This clonotype was detected many times. No antigen is known for it. RNA transcripts were the template, and TCR beta CDR3 regions were amplified from them. Scientists carried out first-round RT-PCR using HTBI primers and then a second-round multiplex PCR. TCRdb reprocessed the multiplex PCR reads with MiXCR, giving one entry per CDR3 protein. In the table there are roughly 400,000 distinct CDR3 sequences, about 15% of which are singletons. The CDR3 is 14 residues long. The V and J ends lost 0 bases and 3 bases respectively, with 9 bases between them. The V gene's germline CDR1 is SGHVS and CDR2 FQNEAQ.

The sequencing sample was made of peripheral blood. J is TRBJ2-7 and V is TRBV7-8; D gene unclear. The sequence was collected from an adult woman with stable Graves' hyperthyroidism. CDR3 in DNA: TGTGCCAGCAGCTTAGCGCACCTGTTCTACGAGCAGTACTTC. Protein product: CASSLAHLFYEQYF.